This T cell receptor (beta chain) was profiled in a study of shared clonotypes between healthy human individuals. Trimming took 4 bases from V and 0 from J, leaving 11 bases between them. The CDR3 consists of 15 residues. The germline V gene has CDR1 SGHRS and CDR2 YFSETQ. Generated by immunoSEQ multiplex PCR, the TCRdb table keeps only in-frame clones and is missing some. The repertoire includes approximately 1,500,000 clones, roughly 96% of them detected once, and approximately 1.2% sits in the top ten. This chain links TRBV5-1 with TRBJ2-1, with unresolved D. The clonotype originates from a man aged 30 to 45 in good health. Material: naive CD4+ T cells sorted from blood. Subset given: CD45RA+ positively selected. This CDR3 reads CASSTSVSSYNEQFF. CDR3 DNA: TGCGCCAGCAGCACCAGCGTTAGCTCCTACAATGAGCAGTTCTTC.